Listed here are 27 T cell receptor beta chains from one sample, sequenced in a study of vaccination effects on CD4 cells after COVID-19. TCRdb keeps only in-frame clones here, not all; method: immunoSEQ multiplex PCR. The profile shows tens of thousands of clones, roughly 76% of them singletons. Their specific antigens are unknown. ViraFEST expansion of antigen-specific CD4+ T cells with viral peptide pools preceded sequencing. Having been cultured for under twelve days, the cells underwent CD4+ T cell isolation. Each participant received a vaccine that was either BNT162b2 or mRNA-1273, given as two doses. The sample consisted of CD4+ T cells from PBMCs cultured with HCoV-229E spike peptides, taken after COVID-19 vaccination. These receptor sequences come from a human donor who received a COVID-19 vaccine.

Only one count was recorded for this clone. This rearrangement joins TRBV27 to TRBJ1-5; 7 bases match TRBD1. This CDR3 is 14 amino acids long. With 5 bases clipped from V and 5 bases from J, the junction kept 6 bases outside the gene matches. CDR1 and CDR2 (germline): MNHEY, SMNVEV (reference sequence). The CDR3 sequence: CASSHDRAHQPQHF. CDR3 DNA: TGTGCCAGCAGTCACGACAGGGCCCATCAGCCCCAGCATTTT.

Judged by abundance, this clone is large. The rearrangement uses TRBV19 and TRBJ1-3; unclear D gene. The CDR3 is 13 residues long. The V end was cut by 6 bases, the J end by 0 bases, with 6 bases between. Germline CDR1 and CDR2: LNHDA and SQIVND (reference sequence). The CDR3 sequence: CASSVVSGNTIYF. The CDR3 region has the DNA TGTGCCAGTAGCGTGGTCTCTGGAAACACCATATATTTT.

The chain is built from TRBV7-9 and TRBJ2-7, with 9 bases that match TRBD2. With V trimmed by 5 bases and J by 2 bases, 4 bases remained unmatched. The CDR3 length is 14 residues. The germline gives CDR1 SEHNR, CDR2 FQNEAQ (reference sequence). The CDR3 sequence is CASSASSGTYEQYF. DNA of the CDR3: TGTGCCAGCAGCGCTTCTAGCGGGACCTACGAGCAGTACTTC.

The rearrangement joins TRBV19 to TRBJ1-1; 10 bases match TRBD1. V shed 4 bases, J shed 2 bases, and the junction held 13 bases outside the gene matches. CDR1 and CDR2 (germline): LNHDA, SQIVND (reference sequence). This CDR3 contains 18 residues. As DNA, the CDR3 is TGTGCCAGTAGTAGAGCCGGGACAGGGGTTCCGGGAAACACTGAAGCTTTCTTT. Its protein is CASSRAGTGVPGNTEAFF.

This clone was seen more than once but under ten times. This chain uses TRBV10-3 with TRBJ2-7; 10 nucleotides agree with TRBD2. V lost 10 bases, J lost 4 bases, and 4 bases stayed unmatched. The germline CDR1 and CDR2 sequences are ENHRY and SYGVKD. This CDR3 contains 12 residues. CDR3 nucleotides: TGTGCCACCACTAGCGGGACTTACGAGCAGTACTTC. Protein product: CATTSGTYEQYF.

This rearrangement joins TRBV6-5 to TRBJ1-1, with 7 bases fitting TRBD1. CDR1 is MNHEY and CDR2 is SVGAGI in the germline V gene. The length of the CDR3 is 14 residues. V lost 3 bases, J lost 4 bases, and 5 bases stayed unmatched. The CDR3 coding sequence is TGTGCCAGCAGTTATAGGGGGCCTCGCACTGAAGCTTTCTTT. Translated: CASSYRGPRTEAFF.

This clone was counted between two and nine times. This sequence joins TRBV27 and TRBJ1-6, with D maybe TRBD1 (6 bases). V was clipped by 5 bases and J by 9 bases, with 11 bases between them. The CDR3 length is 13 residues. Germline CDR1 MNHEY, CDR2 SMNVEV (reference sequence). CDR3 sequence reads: CASSREGGSPLHF. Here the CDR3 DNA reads TGTGCCAGCAGTCGCGAGGGGGGTTCACCCCTCCACTTT.

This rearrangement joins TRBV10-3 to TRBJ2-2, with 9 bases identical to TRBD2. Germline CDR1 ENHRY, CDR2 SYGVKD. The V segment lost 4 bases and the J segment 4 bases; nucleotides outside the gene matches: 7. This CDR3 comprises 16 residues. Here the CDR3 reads CAISALAGSTTGELFF. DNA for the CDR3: TGTGCCATCAGTGCTCTAGCGGGGTCGACCACCGGGGAGCTGTTTTTT.

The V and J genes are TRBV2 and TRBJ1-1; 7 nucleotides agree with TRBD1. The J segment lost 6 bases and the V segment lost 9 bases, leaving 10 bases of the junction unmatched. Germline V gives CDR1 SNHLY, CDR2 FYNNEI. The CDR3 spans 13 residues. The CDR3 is CASIPTGWPEAFF. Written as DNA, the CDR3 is TGTGCCAGTATACCGACAGGGTGGCCTGAAGCTTTCTTT.

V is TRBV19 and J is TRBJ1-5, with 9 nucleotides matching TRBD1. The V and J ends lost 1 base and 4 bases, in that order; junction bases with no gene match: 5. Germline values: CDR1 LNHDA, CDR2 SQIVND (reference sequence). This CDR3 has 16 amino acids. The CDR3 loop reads CASSIVTGGSNQPQHF. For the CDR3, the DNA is TGTGCCAGTAGTATAGTTACAGGGGGCTCTAATCAGCCCCAGCATTTT.

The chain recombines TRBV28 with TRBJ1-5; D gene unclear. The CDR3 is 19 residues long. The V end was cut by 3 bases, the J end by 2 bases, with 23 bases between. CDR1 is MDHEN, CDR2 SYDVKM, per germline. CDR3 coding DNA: TGTGCCAGCAGTTTGGAGGCAAAGGCCCTACGGGCGGGCAATCAGCCCCAGCATTTT. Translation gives CASSLEAKALRAGNQPQHF.

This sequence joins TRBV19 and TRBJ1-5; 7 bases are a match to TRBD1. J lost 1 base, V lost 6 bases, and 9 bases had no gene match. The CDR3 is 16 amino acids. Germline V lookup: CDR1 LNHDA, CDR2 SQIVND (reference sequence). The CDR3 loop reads CASSRTGTASNQPQHF. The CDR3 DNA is TGTGCCAGTAGCCGTACAGGGACAGCAAGCAATCAGCCCCAGCATTTT.

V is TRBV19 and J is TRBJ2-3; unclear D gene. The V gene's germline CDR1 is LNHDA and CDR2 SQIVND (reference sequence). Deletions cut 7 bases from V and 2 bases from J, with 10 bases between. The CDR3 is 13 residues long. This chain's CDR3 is CASKSLLTDTQYF. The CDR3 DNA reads TGTGCCAGTAAATCCCTTCTCACAGATACGCAGTATTTT.

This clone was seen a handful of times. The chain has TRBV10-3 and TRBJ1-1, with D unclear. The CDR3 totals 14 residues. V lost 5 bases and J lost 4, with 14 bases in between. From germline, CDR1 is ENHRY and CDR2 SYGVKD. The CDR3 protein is CAISHDGGSTEAFF. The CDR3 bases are TGTGCCATCAGTCACGACGGAGGGTCCACTGAAGCTTTCTTT.

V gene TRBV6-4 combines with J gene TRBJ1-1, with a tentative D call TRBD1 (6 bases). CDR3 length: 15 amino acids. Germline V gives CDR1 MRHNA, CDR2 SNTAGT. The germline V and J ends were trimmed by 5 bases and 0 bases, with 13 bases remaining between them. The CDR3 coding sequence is TGTGCCAGCAGTCGCGGGGCAGGGGTGAACACTGAAGCTTTCTTT. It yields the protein CASSRGAGVNTEAFF.

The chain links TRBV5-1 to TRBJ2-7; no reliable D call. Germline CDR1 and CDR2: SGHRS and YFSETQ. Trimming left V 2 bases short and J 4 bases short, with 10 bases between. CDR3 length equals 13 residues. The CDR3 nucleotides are TGCGCCAGCAGCTTCTTGGTCGGGTACGAGCAGTACTTC. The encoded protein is CASSFLVGYEQYF.

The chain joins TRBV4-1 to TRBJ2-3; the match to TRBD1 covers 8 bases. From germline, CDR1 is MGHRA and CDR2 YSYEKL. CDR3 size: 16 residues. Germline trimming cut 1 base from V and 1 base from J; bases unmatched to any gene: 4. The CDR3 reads CASSQGQGPRTDTQYF. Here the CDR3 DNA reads TGCGCCAGCAGCCAAGGACAGGGGCCCCGCACAGATACGCAGTATTTT.

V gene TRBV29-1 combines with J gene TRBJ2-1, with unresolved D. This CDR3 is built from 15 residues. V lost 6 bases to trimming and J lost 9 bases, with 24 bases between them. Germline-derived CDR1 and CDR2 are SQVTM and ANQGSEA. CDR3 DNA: TGCAGCGTACCCCCCCCGTTAATCTCCACGGGTGAGCAGTTCTTC. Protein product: CSVPPPLISTGEQFF.

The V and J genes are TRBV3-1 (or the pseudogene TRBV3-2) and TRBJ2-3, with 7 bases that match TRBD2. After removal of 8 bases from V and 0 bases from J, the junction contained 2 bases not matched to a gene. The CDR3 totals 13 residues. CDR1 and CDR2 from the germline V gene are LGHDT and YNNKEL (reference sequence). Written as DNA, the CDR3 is TGTGCCAGCGAGACTAGCAGCACAGATACGCAGTATTTT. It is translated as CASETSSTDTQYF.

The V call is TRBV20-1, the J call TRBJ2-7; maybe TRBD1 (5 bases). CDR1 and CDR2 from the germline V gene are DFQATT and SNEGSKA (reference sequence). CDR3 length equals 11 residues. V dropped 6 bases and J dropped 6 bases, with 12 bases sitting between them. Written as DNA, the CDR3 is TGCAGTGCCCGTTCAGGGTTCGAGCAGTACTTC. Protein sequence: CSARSGFEQYF.

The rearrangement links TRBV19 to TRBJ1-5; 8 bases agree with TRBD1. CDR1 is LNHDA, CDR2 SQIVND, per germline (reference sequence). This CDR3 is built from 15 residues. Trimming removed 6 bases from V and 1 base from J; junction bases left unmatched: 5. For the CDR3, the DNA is TGTGCCAGTAGACCGGACAGGGTCAGCAATCAGCCCCAGCATTTT. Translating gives CASRPDRVSNQPQHF. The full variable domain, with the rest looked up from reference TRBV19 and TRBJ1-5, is DGGITQSPKYLFRKEGQNVTLSCEQNLNHDAMYWYRQDPGQGLRLIYYSQIVNDFQKGDIAEGYSVSREKKESFPLTVTSAQKNPTAFYLCASRPDRVSNQPQHFGDGTRLSIL.

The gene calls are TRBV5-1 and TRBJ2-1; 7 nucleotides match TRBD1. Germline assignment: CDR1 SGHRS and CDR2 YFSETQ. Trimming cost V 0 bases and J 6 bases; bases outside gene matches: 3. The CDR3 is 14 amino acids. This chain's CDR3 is CASSLEGDSNEQFF. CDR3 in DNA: TGCGCCAGCAGCTTGGAAGGGGACAGCAATGAGCAGTTCTTC. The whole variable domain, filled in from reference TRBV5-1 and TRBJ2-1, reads KAGVTQTPRYLIKTRGQQVTLSCSPISGHRSVSWYQQTPGQGLQFLFEYFSETQRNKGNFPGRFSGRQFSNSRSEMNVSTLELGDSALYLCASSLEGDSNEQFFGPGTRLTVL.

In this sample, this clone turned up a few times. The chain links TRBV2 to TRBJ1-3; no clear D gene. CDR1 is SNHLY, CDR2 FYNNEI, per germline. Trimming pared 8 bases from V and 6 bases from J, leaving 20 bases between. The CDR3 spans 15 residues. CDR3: CASLEGGHFENTIYF. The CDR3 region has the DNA TGTGCCAGCCTGGAAGGCGGTCATTTTGAAAACACCATATATTTT. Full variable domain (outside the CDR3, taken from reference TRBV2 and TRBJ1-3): EPEVTQTPSHQVTQMGQEVILRCVPISNHLYFYWYRQILGQKVEFLVSFYNNEISEKSEIFDDQFSVERPDGSNFTLKIRSTKLEDSAMYFCASLEGGHFENTIYFGEGSWLTVV.

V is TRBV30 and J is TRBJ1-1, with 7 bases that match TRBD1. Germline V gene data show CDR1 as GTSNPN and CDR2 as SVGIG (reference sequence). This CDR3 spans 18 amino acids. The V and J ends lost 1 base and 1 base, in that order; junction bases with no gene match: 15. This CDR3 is CAWSGGFLNRGQNTEAFF. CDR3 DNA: TGTGCCTGGAGTGGAGGATTCTTGAACAGGGGTCAGAACACTGAAGCTTTCTTT.

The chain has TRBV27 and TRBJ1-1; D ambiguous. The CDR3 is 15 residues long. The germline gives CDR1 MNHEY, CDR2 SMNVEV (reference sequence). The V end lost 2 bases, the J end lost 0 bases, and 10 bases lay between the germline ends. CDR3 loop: CASSLGGLLNTEAFF. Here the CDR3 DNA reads TGTGCCAGCAGTTTAGGAGGGCTGTTGAACACTGAAGCTTTCTTT.

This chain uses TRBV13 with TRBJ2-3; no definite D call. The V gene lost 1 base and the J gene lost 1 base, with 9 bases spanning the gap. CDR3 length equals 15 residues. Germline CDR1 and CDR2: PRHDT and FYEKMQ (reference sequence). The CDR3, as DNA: TGTGCCAGCAGCTTAGTGCGGAGAGGCACAGATACGCAGTATTTT. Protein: CASSLVRRGTDTQYF.

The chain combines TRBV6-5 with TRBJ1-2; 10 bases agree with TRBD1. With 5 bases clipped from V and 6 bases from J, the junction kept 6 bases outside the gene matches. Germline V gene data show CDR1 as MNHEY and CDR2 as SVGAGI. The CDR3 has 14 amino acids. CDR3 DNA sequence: TGTGCCAGCAGTACGGGACAGGGGTTCGATGGCTACACCTTC. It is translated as CASSTGQGFDGYTF.